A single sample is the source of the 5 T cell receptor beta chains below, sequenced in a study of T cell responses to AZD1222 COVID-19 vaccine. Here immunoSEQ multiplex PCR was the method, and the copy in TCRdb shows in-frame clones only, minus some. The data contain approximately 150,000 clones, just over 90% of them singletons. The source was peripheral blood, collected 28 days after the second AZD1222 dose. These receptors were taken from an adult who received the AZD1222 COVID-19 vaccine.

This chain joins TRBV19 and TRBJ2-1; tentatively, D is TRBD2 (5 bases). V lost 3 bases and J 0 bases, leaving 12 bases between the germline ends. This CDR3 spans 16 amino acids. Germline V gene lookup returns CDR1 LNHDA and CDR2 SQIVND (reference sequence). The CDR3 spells CASSIEGVFSYNEQFF. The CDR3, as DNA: TGTGCCAGTAGTATCGAGGGAGTTTTCTCCTACAATGAGCAGTTCTTC.

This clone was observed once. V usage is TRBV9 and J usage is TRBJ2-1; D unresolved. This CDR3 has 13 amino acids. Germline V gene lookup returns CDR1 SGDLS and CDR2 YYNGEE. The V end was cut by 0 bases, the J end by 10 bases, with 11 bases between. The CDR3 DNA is TGTGCCAGCAGCGTAGAATTCGGCAGCGAGCAGTTCTTC. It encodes CASSVEFGSEQFF.

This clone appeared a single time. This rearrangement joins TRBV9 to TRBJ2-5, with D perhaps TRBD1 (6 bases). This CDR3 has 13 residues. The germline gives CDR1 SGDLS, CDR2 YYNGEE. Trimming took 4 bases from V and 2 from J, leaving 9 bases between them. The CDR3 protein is CASSLRGQETQYF. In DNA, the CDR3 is TGTGCCAGCAGCCTTAGGGGGCAAGAGACCCAGTACTTC.

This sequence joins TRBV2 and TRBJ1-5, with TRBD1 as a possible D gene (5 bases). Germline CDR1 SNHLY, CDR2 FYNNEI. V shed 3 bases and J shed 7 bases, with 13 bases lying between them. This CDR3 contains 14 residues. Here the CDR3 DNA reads TGTGCCAGCAGTGACTTCCAGGGTGGACAGCCCCAGCATTTT. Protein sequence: CASSDFQGGQPQHF.

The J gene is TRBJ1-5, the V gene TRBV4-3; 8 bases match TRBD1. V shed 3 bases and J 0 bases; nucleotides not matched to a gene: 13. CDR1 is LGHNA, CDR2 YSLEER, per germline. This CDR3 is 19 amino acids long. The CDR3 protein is CASSHPLLRQGYSNQPQHF. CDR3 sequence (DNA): TGCGCCAGCAGCCACCCCCTTCTAAGACAGGGGTATAGCAATCAGCCCCAGCATTTT.